This T cell receptor (beta chain) was retrieved from a study of cytomegalovirus exposure and HLA in healthy donors. General study points: Cytomegalovirus-associated TCR beta chains were listed, numbering some 150. In vitro experiments confirmed that three CMV-associated chains were specific for CMV antigens.

V lost 10 bases to trimming and J lost 1 base; unmatched junction nucleotides: 10. The CDR3 sequence is 14 residues long. PCR used 60 Vbeta primers and 13 Jbeta primers. TCRdb keeps only in-frame clones here, not all; method: immunoSEQ multiplex PCR. The data hold under 200,000 clones, with approximately 86% observed a single time. Of note for this clone: As yet, its antigen is unknown.

The sequenced sample consisted of PBMCs. The chain carries TRBV5-3 and TRBJ2-7; 8 nucleotides agree with TRBD2. TRBV5-3 is an open reading frame whose function is uncertain. This clonotype was obtained from a young woman in good health and CMV-seronegative. The CDR3 region has the DNA TGTGCCGGGGACCCGGCGGGGGGTTCCTACGAGCAGTACTTC. Its protein is CAGDPAGGSYEQYF.